A single sample is the source of the 7 T cell receptor beta chains below, sequenced in a study of vaccination effects on CD4 cells after COVID-19. Prior to sequencing, the ViraFEST assay stimulated PBMC with viral peptide pools, which expanded the antigen-specific CD4+ T cells. Upon completion of around 9 days in culture, CD4+ T cells were isolated. Their antigens remain unidentified. The data were produced by immunoSEQ multiplex PCR, yet TCRdb's version contains in-frame clones alone and is incomplete. The sample consists of 50,000 to 65,000 clones, roughly 80% of them appearing once. Sequences were derived from CD4+ T cells from PBMCs cultured with HCoV-229E spike peptides, sampled before COVID-19 vaccination. Every receptor here comes from a human donor who received a COVID-19 vaccine.

The chain couples TRBV5-6 to TRBJ2-7; D remains unclear. The CDR3 covers 10 residues. Looked up from germline, CDR1 is SGHDT and CDR2 is YYEEEE. Trimming pared 2 bases from V and 4 bases from J, leaving 1 base between. Here the CDR3 DNA reads TGTGCCAGCAGCTTTTACGAGCAGTACGTC. Translated, it gives CASSFYEQYV.

This chain joins TRBV5-5 and TRBJ1-1, with D tentatively TRBD1 (5 bases). Germline V lookup: CDR1 SGHKS, CDR2 YYEKEE (reference sequence). V was cut by 4 bases and J by 5 bases, with 15 bases left in between. The CDR3 runs 14 residues. DNA for the CDR3: TGTGCCAGCAGCCATTCCACGGGGCCTACTGAAGCTTTCTTT. Translated, it gives CASSHSTGPTEAFF.

V usage is TRBV2 and J usage is TRBJ1-2; maybe TRBD1 (5 bases). The germline CDR1 and CDR2 sequences are SNHLY and FYNNEI. The CDR3 totals 12 residues. V gave up 6 bases and J gave up 1 base, with 6 bases separating them. Here the CDR3 reads CASRQDNYGYTF. CDR3 coding DNA: TGTGCCAGCAGACAGGATAACTATGGCTACACCTTC.

The chain employs TRBV5-6 and TRBJ1-4, with D hard to call. Trimming left V 4 bases short and J 14 bases short, with 18 bases between. CDR3 length: 13 amino acids. CDR1 SGHDT and CDR2 YYEEEE come from the germline V gene. The CDR3 protein is CASSTTLGSFLFF. CDR3 bases: TGTGCCAGCAGCACCACCTTGGGCTCTTTCCTGTTTTTT.

The chain employs TRBV6-2 or TRBV6-3 and TRBJ2-3; D ambiguous. Germline-derived CDR1 and CDR2 are MNHEY and SVGEGT. The CDR3 loop spans 14 amino acids. Trimming removed 2 bases at V and 6 bases at J, with 12 bases between. CDR3 bases: TGTGCCAGCAGTTACCTCTTCGAACATGATACGCAGTATTTT. It translates to CASSYLFEHDTQYF.

V is TRBV3-1 (or the pseudogene TRBV3-2) and J is TRBJ2-1, with TRBD1 as a possible D gene (5 bases). This CDR3 spans 14 amino acids. The V end was cut by 1 base, the J end by 6 bases, with 10 bases between. CDR1 is LGHDT, CDR2 YNNKEL, per germline (reference sequence). CDR3 DNA sequence: TGTGCCAGCAGCCAAGGGACACCCGCCAATGAGCAGTTCTTC. Translation: CASSQGTPANEQFF.

The chain carries TRBV27 and TRBJ2-4; TRBD1 matches 7 bases. V shed 2 bases, J shed 5 bases, and the junction held 0 bases outside the gene matches. Germline values: CDR1 MNHEY, CDR2 SMNVEV (reference sequence). There are 13 residues in the CDR3. CDR3 DNA: TGTGCCAGCAGTTTAGGGACAGAAAACATTCAGTACTTC. Translation: CASSLGTENIQYF.